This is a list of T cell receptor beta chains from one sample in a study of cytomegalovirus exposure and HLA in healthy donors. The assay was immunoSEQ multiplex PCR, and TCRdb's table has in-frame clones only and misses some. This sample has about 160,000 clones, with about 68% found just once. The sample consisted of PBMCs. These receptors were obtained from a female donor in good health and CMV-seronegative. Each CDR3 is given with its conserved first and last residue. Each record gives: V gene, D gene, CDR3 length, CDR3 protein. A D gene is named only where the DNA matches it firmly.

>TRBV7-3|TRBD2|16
CASSSNQRGGPGELFF
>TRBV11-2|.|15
CASRFSAGNTGELFF
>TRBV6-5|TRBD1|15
CASSQGQGGSYEQYF
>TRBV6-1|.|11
CASGGDTEAFF
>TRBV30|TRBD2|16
CAWSEKGLGAPETQYF
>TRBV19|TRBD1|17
CASSPNKGALLNQPQHF
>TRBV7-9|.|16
CASSLSTGRTKGGYTF
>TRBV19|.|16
CASSIEDSRFQETQYF
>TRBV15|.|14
CATSPGSSNQPQHF
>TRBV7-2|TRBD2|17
CASSLLGRAGVQETQYF
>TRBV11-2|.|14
CASSFGSLTYEQYF
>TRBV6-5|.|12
CASTPRVGEAFF
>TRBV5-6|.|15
CASSPSGQGGNTQYF
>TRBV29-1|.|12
CSVGGSTDTQYF
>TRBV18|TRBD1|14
CASSPGQGEGEQYF
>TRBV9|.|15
CASSVGQASTDTQYF
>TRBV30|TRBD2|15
CAWSEPGGRGETQYF
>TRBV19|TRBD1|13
CASFLDRAYGYTF
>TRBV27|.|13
CASSLDAMDGYTF
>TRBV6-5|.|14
CASSLGASSYEQYF
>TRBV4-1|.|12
CASSQPGETQYF
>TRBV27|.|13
CASSLGLSDTQYF
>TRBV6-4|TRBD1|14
CASSETGGGQPQHF
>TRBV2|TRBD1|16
CASSPPGTGGSYGYTF
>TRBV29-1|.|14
CSVVWRGRNTEAFF
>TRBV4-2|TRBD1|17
CASSAGQVRSTGNTIYF
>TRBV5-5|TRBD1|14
CASSFWTGGYEQYF
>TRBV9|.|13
CASSGELNTEAFF
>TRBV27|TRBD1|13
CASSWTGTDTQYF
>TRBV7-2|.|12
CASSTAAYEQYF
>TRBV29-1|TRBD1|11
CSVDRGPEAFF
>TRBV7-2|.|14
CASSLAGLRETQYF
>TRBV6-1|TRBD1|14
CASKVQGASDTQYF
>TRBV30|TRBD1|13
CAFGTGAGYGYTF
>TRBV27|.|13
CASSRQAAYEQYF
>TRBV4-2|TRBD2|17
CASSLSGTSGRYNEQFF
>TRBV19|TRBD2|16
CASSIAWRGSYNEQFF
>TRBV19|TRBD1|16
CASSTPGQGVSHGYTF
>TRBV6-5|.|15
CASSYPPDTPGELFF
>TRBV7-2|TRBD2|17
CASSLGLVSGNQETQYF
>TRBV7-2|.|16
CASSPDRSRRGTEAFF
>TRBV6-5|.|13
CASSYRQSYEQYF
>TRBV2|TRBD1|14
CASSADRGGTEAFF